This TCR beta chain was recovered during a study of Graves' ophthalmopathy and Graves' hyperthyroidism. Study conclusions and caveats: Its predictions of ophthalmopathy progression gave the model over 65% sensitivity and approximately 72% specificity.

Ophthalmopathy-affected donors exhibited moderate-to-severe activity, CAS ≥3, NOSPECS ≥4, and duration under 3 months. A note on this clonotype: Its antigen is not identified. It may be a read error: a sequence one base away is much more abundant.

From RNA, the CDR3 regions of TCR beta chains were amplified and sequenced. Second-round multiplex PCR came after a first-round RT-PCR that employed HTBI primers. TCRdb redid the calling of the multiplex PCR reads with MiXCR, one entry per CDR3 protein. The sample contains 210,000 or so distinct CDR3 sequences, approximately 28% of which appear only once. Between the trimmed V and J ends, which lost 8 bases and 4 bases, there was a span of 11 bases. CDR3 length: 12 amino acids. Germline CDR1 reads LNHDA; CDR2 reads SQIVND (reference sequence). This TCR came from a man between 50 and 59 years old with Graves' ophthalmopathy. Specimen: peripheral blood. The chain combines TRBV19 with TRBJ1-1, with no clear D. The CDR3 DNA reads as TGTGCCAGTCCTTACGCCTCCACTGAAGCTTTCTTT. Amino acid sequence: CASPYASTEAFF.